Listed below are T cell receptor beta chains from one sample, sequenced in a study of T cell repertoires in cytomegalovirus infection. TCRdb reprocessed the reads via MiXCR and lists one record per CDR3 protein. The sample contains approximately 730,000 distinct CDR3 sequences, 25% to 35% of which appear only once. No antigens are known for them. This specimen was cultured CD8+ T cells from PBMCs, taken from culture after CMV antigen stimulation. Every receptor here comes from a human donor in good health (CMV status not recorded). Some clones in this sample may be carry-over from other donors' samples. CDR3s include the opening cysteine and the closing phenylalanine or tryptophan. Fields, in order: J gene, V gene, clone size, D gene, CDR3 protein, CDR3 DNA. A D gene is named only where the DNA matches it firmly. A clone size is listed for some rows: how often the clone was seen (once, few, many), or a class if it is expanded.

J: TRBJ2-3; V: TRBV4-1; size: -; D: -; CDR3: CASSLGGLQGLSDTQYF; DNA: TGCGCCAGCAGCCTGGGGGGTCTACAGGGGTTGTCAGATACGCAGTATTTT
J: TRBJ2-3; V: TRBV7-8; size: few; D: -; CDR3: CASSLTPSLDTQYF; DNA: TGTGCCAGCAGCTTAACGCCTAGCTTAGATACGCAGTATTTT
J: TRBJ2-1; V: TRBV6-2/TRBV6-3; size: few; D: -; CDR3: CASIARGRPSGNEQFF; DNA: TGTGCCAGCATCGCCCGGGGCAGACCGTCGGGTAATGAGCAGTTCTTC
J: TRBJ2-3; V: TRBV2; size: -; D: -; CDR3: CASSEYEGVVDTQYF; DNA: TGTGCCAGCAGTGAATATGAGGGAGTCGTGGATACGCAGTATTTT
J: TRBJ1-5; V: TRBV12-3/TRBV12-4; size: -; D: -; CDR3: CASSFPGEGGFPQHF; DNA: TGTGCCAGCAGTTTCCCCGGGGAGGGGGGGTTCCCCCAGCATTTT
J: TRBJ2-6; V: TRBV5-6; size: -; D: TRBD1; CDR3: CASSWGQGAPSGANVLTF; DNA: TGTGCCAGCAGCTGGGGACAGGGGGCCCCCTCTGGGGCCAACGTCCTGACTTTC
J: TRBJ1-2; V: TRBV7-6; size: many; D: -; CDR3: CASSSRTDYGYTF; DNA: TGTGCCAGCAGCTCCCGGACAGATTATGGCTACACCTTC
J: TRBJ1-3; V: TRBV7-8; size: few; D: TRBD1; CDR3: CASSLGLGGRNTIYF; DNA: TGTGCCAGCAGCCTCGGTCTAGGGGGCCGAAACACCATATATTTT
J: TRBJ2-1; V: TRBV7-6; size: many; D: -; CDR3: CASSFTGASPNEQFF; DNA: TGTGCCAGCAGTTTTACCGGGGCCTCCCCCAATGAGCAGTTCTTC
J: TRBJ1-5; V: TRBV2; size: -; D: -; CDR3: CASSEGGGSKGSNQPQHF; DNA: TGTGCCAGCAGTGAAGGGGGAGGGAGTAAGGGCTCCAATCAGCCCCAGCATTTT
J: TRBJ1-2; V: TRBV4-3; size: -; D: -; CDR3: CVSSQGGGPRVDGYTF; DNA: TGCGTCAGCAGCCAAGGGGGGGGGCCCCGAGTGGATGGCTACACCTTC
J: TRBJ2-5; V: TRBV29-1; size: -; D: -; CDR3: CSSRGVQETQYF; DNA: TGCAGCTCCCGTGGGGTACAAGAGACCCAGTACTTC
J: TRBJ1-2; V: TRBV5-5; size: -; D: -; CDR3: CASSGQGENGNYGYTF; DNA: TGTGCCAGCAGCGGGCAGGGTGAGAATGGTAACTATGGCTACACCTTC
J: TRBJ1-1; V: TRBV28; size: -; D: -; CDR3: CASNSPWQAEAFF; DNA: TGTGCCAGCAATTCCCCCTGGCAGGCTGAAGCTTTCTTT
J: TRBJ2-1; V: TRBV7-6; size: few; D: -; CDR3: CASSLNPYNEQFF; DNA: TGTGCCAGCAGCCTTAACCCCTACAATGAGCAGTTCTTC
J: TRBJ1-5; V: TRBV6-1; size: -; D: TRBD1; CDR3: CASSEEGAYTNQPQHF; DNA: TGTGCCAGCAGTGAAGAGGGGGCTTATACCAATCAGCCCCAGCATTTT
J: TRBJ2-1; V: TRBV13; size: -; D: TRBD1; CDR3: CASSSTGVPYNEQFF; DNA: TGTGCCAGCAGTTCCACAGGGGTTCCCTACAATGAGCAGTTCTTC
J: TRBJ2-3; V: TRBV14; size: few; D: TRBD1; CDR3: CASSQTPGQGLTDTQYF; DNA: TGTGCCAGCAGCCAAACGCCGGGACAGGGGTTGACAGATACGCAGTATTTT
J: TRBJ2-7; V: TRBV12-3/TRBV12-4; size: many; D: -; CDR3: CASSPERRHPGEQYF; DNA: TGTGCCAGCAGTCCTGAAAGACGCCATCCCGGCGAGCAGTACTTC
J: TRBJ2-5; V: TRBV7-9; size: few; D: -; CDR3: CASSPPSQRETQYF; DNA: TGTGCCAGCAGCCCGCCGAGCCAGAGGGAGACCCAGTACTTC
J: TRBJ2-3; V: TRBV5-4; size: -; D: TRBD1; CDR3: CASSPGQGITDTQYF; DNA: TGTGCCAGCAGCCCGGGACAGGGCATCACAGATACGCAGTATTTT
J: TRBJ2-1; V: TRBV6-5; size: many; D: TRBD2; CDR3: CASSPPGLGGYNEQFF; DNA: TGTGCCAGCAGTCCTCCGGGACTAGGGGGGTACAATGAGCAGTTCTTC
J: TRBJ2-5; V: TRBV6-6; size: few; D: TRBD1; CDR3: CASSYSRGQETQYF; DNA: TGTGCCAGCAGTTACTCGAGGGGGCAGGAGACCCAGTACTTC
J: TRBJ2-1; V: TRBV25-1; size: -; D: -; CDR3: CASSDPLREQFF; DNA: TGTGCCAGCAGTGACCCCCTCCGGGAGCAGTTCTTC
J: TRBJ2-5; V: TRBV6-1; size: many; D: -; CDR3: CASSITGFPETQYF; DNA: TGTGCCAGCAGTATTACAGGGTTTCCAGAGACCCAGTACTTC
J: TRBJ2-4; V: TRBV7-2; size: many; D: -; CDR3: CASSLLKRQTKNIQYF; DNA: TGTGCCAGCAGCTTATTGAAGAGACAGACTAAAAACATTCAGTACTTC
J: TRBJ1-1; V: TRBV4-1; size: many; D: TRBD1; CDR3: CASSQEGTGPGGTEAFF; DNA: TGCGCCAGCAGCCAAGAAGGGACAGGGCCCGGAGGGACTGAAGCTTTCTTT
J: TRBJ2-1; V: TRBV7-2; size: many; D: TRBD2; CDR3: CASSLGRGESYNEQFF; DNA: TGTGCCAGCAGCTTAGGACGGGGGGAGAGCTACAATGAGCAGTTCTTC
J: TRBJ2-3; V: TRBV29-1; size: few; D: -; CDR3: CSVDGHTTSTDTQYF; DNA: TGCAGCGTTGACGGGCACACTACTAGCACAGATACGCAGTATTTT
J: TRBJ2-1; V: TRBV6-5; size: few; D: -; CDR3: CATRREQSSYNEQFF; DNA: TGTGCCACCCGGCGGGAACAGAGCTCCTACAATGAGCAGTTCTTC
J: TRBJ2-2; V: TRBV27; size: few; D: -; CDR3: CASSSPIGELFF; DNA: TGTGCCAGCAGTTCCCCGATCGGGGAGCTGTTTTTT
J: TRBJ2-1; V: TRBV15; size: once; D: TRBD1; CDR3: CATSSHRGWEEFF; DNA: TGTGCCACCAGCAGTCACAGGGGGTGGGAGGAGTTCTTC